This T cell receptor (beta chain) was found in a study of human T cells and chemical hapten exposure. Time point: patch test 2, 6 weeks after DPC sensitization. As for treatment: therapeutic diphenylcyclopropenone sensitization with weekly scalp DPC. Via MiXCR, TCRdb re-called the RACE reads, giving one row per CDR3 protein. The sample shows approximately 120,000 distinct CDR3 sequences, roughly a tenth of them seen only once. This clonotype was found a few times. Germline-derived CDR1 and CDR2 are SEHNR and FQNEAQ (reference sequence). This CDR3 comprises 15 residues. With V trimmed by 4 bases and J by 4 bases, 4 bases remained unmatched.

Specimen: whole blood, collected in connection with sensitization to the hapten diphenylcyclopropenone (DPC). The genes are TRBV7-9 and TRBJ2-3, with 11 bases identical to TRBD1. This sequence originates from a woman aged 40 to 49 with alopecia areata. Some clones in this sample may be carry-over from other donors' samples. In DNA form, the CDR3 reads TGTGCCAGCAGCTCGGGACAGGGGGAGGCAGATACGCAGTATTTT. Amino acid sequence: CASSSGQGEADTQYF.